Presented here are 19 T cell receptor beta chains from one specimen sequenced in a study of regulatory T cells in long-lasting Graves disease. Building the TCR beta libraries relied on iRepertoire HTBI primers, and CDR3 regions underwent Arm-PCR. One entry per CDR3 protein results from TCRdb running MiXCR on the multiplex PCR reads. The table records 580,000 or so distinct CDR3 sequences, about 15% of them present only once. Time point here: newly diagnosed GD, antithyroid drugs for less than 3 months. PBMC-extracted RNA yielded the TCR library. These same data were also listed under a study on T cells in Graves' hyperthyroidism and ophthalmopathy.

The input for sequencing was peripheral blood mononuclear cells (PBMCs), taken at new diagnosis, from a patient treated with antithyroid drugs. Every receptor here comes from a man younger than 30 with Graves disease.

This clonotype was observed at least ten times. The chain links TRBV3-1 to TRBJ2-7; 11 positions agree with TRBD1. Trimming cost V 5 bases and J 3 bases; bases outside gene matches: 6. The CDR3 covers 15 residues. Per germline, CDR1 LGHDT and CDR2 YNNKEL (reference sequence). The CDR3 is CASSSGTGGIYEQYF. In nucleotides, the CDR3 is TGTGCCAGCAGCTCCGGGACAGGGGGGATCTACGAGCAGTACTTC.

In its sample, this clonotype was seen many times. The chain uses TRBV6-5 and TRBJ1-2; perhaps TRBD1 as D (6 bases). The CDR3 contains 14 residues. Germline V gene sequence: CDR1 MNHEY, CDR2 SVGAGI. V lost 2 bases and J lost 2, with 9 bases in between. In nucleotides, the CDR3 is TGTGCCAGCAGTTACACAGGGCCCAACTATGGCTACACCTTC. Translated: CASSYTGPNYGYTF.

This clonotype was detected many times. CDR3 nucleotides: TGCGCCAGCAGCAAGGACAGGGGGATCGGCTACGAGCAGTACTTC. Amino acids: CASSKDRGIGYEQYF. V and J are TRBV5-1 and TRBJ2-7; TRBD1 matches 10 bases. The V segment lost 4 bases and the J segment 3 bases; nucleotides outside the gene matches: 7. This CDR3 spans 15 amino acids. Germline V gene data show CDR1 as SGHRS and CDR2 as YFSETQ. The full variable domain, rest sourced from reference TRBV5-1 and TRBJ2-7, is KAGVTQTPRYLIKTRGQQVTLSCSPISGHRSVSWYQQTPGQGLQFLFEYFSETQRNKGNFPGRFSGRQFSNSRSEMNVSTLELGDSALYLCASSKDRGIGYEQYFGPGTRLTVT.

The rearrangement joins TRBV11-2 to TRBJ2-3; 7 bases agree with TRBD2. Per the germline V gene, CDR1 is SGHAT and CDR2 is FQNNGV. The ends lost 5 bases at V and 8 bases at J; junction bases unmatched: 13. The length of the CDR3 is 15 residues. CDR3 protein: CASSPTGTGGLTQYF. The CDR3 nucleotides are TGTGCCAGCAGCCCTACCGGAACGGGGGGTCTTACGCAGTATTTT.

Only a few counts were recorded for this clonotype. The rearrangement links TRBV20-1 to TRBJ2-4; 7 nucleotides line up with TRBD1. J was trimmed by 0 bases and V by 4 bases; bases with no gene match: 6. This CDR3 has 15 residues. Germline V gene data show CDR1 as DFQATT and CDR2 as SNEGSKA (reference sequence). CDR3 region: CSATGTVLAKNIQYF. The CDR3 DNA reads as TGCAGTGCTACCGGGACAGTTCTAGCCAAAAACATTCAGTACTTC.

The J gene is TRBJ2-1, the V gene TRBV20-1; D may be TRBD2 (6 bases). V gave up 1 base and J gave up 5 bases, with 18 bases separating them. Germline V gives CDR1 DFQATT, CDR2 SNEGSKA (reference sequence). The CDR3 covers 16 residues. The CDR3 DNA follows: TGCAGTGCTAGAGCGAGTATTTGGGACTCTAACAATGAGCAGTTCTTC. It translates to CSARASIWDSNNEQFF.

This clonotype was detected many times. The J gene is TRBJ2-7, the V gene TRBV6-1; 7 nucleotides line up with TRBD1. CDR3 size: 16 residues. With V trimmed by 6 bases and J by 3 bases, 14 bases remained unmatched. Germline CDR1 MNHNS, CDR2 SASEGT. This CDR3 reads CASSPAFGTANYEQYF. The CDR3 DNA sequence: TGTGCCAGCAGCCCTGCCTTCGGGACAGCTAACTACGAGCAGTACTTC.

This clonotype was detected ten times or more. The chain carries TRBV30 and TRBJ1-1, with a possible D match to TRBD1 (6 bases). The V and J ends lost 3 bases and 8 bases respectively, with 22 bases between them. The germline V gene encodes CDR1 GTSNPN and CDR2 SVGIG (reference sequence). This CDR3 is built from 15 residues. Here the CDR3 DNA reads TGTGCCTGGAGACGACGCGGGGCAGCGAGGGGGGAAGCTTTCTTT. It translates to CAWRRRGAARGEAFF.

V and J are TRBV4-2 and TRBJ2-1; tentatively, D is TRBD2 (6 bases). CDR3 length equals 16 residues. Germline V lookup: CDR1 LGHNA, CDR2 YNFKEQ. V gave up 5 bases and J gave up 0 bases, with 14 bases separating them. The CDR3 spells CASSKWDFSSYNEQFF. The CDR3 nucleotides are TGTGCCAGCAGCAAGTGGGACTTTAGCTCCTACAATGAGCAGTTCTTC.

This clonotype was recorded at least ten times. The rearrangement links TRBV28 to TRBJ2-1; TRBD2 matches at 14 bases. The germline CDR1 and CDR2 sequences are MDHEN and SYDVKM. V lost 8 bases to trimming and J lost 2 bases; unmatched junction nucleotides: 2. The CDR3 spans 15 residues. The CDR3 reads CASRLAGGTYNEQFF. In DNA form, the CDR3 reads TGTGCCAGCCGACTAGCGGGAGGGACCTACAATGAGCAGTTCTTC.

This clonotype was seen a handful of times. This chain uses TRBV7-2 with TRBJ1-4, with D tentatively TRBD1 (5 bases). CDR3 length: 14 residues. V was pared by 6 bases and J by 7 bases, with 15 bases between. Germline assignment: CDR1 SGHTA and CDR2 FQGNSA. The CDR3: CASSYSSQGEKLFF. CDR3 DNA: TGTGCCAGCAGTTACTCCTCCCAGGGTGAAAAACTGTTTTTT.

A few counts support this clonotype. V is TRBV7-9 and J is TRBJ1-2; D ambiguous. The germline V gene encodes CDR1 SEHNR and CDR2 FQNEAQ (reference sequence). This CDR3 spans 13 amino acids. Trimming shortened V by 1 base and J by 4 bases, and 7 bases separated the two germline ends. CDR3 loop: CASSLGFSYGYTF. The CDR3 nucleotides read TGTGCCAGCAGCTTAGGGTTCAGCTATGGCTACACCTTC.

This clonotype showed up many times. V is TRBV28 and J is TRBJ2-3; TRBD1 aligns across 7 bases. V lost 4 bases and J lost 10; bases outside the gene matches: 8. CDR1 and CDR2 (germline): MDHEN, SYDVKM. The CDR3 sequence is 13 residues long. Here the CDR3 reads CASSSGQADSQYF. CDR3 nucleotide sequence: TGTGCCAGCAGTTCCGGACAGGCTGATTCGCAGTATTTT.

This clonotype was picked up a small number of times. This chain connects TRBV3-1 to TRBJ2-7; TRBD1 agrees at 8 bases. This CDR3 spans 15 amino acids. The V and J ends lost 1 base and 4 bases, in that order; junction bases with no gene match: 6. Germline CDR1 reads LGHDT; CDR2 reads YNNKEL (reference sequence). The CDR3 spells CASSQGTGQGYEQYF. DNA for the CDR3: TGTGCCAGCAGCCAAGGGACAGGACAGGGTTACGAGCAGTACTTC.

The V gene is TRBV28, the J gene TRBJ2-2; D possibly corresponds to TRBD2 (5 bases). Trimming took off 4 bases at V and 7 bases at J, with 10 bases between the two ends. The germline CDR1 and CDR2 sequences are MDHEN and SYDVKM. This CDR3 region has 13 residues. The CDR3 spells CASSSAGIGELFF. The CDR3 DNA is TGTGCCAGCAGTTCCGCCGGGATCGGGGAGCTGTTTTTT.

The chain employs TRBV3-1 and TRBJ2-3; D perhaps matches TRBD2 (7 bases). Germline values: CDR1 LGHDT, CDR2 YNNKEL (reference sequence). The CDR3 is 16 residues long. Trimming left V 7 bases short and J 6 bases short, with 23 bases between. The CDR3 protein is CASTQGSGTTGDTQYF. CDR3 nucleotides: TGTGCCAGCACCCAGGGGTCGGGGACTACGGGGGATACGCAGTATTTT.

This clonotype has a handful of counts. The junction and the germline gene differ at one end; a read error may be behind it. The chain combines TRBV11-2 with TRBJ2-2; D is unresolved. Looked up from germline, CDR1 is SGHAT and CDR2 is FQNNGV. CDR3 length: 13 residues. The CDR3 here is CTSSLAPPGELFF. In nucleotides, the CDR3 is TGTACCAGCAGCTTAGCACCCCCCGGGGAGCTGTTTTTT.

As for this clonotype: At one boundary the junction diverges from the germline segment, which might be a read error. The CDR3 bases are TGTGCCAGCAGTGACCCCCCAGAGATCTTC. Protein: CASSDPPEIF. The chain employs TRBV6-1 and TRBJ2-1, with D unresolved. CDR3 length equals 10 residues. Germline V gene data show CDR1 as MNHNS and CDR2 as SASEGT.

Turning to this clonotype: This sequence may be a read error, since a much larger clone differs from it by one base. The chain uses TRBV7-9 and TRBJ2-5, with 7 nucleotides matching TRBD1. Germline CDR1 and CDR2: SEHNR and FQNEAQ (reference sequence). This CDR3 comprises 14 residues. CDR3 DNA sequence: TGTGCCGGCAGCGTAGTAGGGGGCCGAGAGACCCAGTACTTC. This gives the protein CAGSVVGGRETQYF.